These T cell receptor beta chains were read from a single sample in a study of shared clonotypes between healthy human individuals. Measured with immunoSEQ multiplex PCR; TCRdb has only the in-frame clones, and not every one. This sample yields roughly 2.2 million clones, of which roughly 93% are seen a single time; 0.35% to 0.5% belongs to the top ten. Sequenced material: naive CD4+ T cells from PBMCs. These TCRs come from a man younger than 30 in good health. Some clones in this sample may be carry-over from other donors' samples. Each CDR3 is given with its conserved first and last residue. Each record gives: clone size, J gene, D gene, V gene, CDR3 DNA, CDR3 protein. The D gene is left open where the match is weak. Some rows mark clone size as missing; the rest say once, few, many or name a class of expanded clone.

clone_size: NA
j_call: TRBJ1-2
d_call: TRBD1
v_call: TRBV5-1
cdr3_nt: TGCGCCAGCAGCTTAGCGGGACAGAGCTATGGCTACACCTTC
cdr3_aa: CASSLAGQSYGYTF

clone_size: NA
j_call: TRBJ1-5
d_call: NA
v_call: TRBV27
cdr3_nt: TGTGCCAGCGGGTTGGGGGGGGTTGGCAATCAGCCCCAGCATTTT
cdr3_aa: CASGLGGVGNQPQHF

clone_size: NA
j_call: TRBJ2-1
d_call: TRBD2
v_call: TRBV9
cdr3_nt: TGTGCCAGCAGCCCAAGACTAGCGGGATACAATGAGCAGTTCTTC
cdr3_aa: CASSPRLAGYNEQFF

clone_size: NA
j_call: TRBJ2-1
d_call: NA
v_call: TRBV7-2
cdr3_nt: TGTGCCAGCAGCTTAAGCTGGGTCGGATCCTACAATGAGCAGTTCTTC
cdr3_aa: CASSLSWVGSYNEQFF

clone_size: NA
j_call: TRBJ1-2
d_call: TRBD1
v_call: TRBV2
cdr3_nt: TGTGCCAGCAGTGAGATTCCCACAGGGGGTGGTGGCTACACCTTC
cdr3_aa: CASSEIPTGGGGYTF

clone_size: few
j_call: TRBJ1-1
d_call: NA
v_call: TRBV29-1
cdr3_nt: TGCAGCGCCGATGTGGGGGGCACTGAAGCTTTCTTT
cdr3_aa: CSADVGGTEAFF

clone_size: NA
j_call: TRBJ1-1
d_call: TRBD1
v_call: TRBV5-8
cdr3_nt: TGTGCCAGCAGCGCAGACAGGGGTACTGAAGCTTTCTTT
cdr3_aa: CASSADRGTEAFF

clone_size: NA
j_call: TRBJ1-1
d_call: TRBD1
v_call: TRBV6-6
cdr3_nt: TGTGCCAGCAGCCAGACAGGGGTCGAAACTGAAGCTTTCTTT
cdr3_aa: CASSQTGVETEAFF

clone_size: NA
j_call: TRBJ2-7
d_call: NA
v_call: TRBV5-1
cdr3_nt: TGCGCCAGCAGCGCCGGGACTCCCCTCTACGAGCAGTACTTC
cdr3_aa: CASSAGTPLYEQYF

clone_size: NA
j_call: TRBJ2-1
d_call: NA
v_call: TRBV10-3
cdr3_nt: TGTGCCATCAGTGAGAGGGGGGCCCCGTACAATGAGCAGTTCTTC
cdr3_aa: CAISERGAPYNEQFF

clone_size: NA
j_call: TRBJ1-6
d_call: TRBD1
v_call: TRBV28
cdr3_nt: TGTGCCAGCAGTCGACAGGGGGTCTGGGGGCCCCTCCACTTT
cdr3_aa: CASSRQGVWGPLHF

clone_size: NA
j_call: TRBJ2-3
d_call: TRBD2
v_call: TRBV7-2
cdr3_nt: TGTGCCAGCAGCTTAGACGGGAGGGCCCCAGATACGCAGTATTTT
cdr3_aa: CASSLDGRAPDTQYF

clone_size: NA
j_call: TRBJ1-5
d_call: NA
v_call: TRBV2
cdr3_nt: TGTGCCTCCGGTGGGGGGAATCAGCCCCAGCATTTT
cdr3_aa: CASGGGNQPQHF

clone_size: few
j_call: TRBJ1-2
d_call: NA
v_call: TRBV10-3
cdr3_nt: TGTGCCATCAGTGTGGACACCCTCTATGGCTACACCTTC
cdr3_aa: CAISVDTLYGYTF

clone_size: NA
j_call: TRBJ2-3
d_call: TRBD2
v_call: TRBV19
cdr3_nt: TGTGCCAGTAAAGCGGGGACAGATACGCAGTATTTT
cdr3_aa: CASKAGTDTQYF

clone_size: NA
j_call: TRBJ2-7
d_call: TRBD2
v_call: TRBV2
cdr3_nt: TGTGCCAGCAATATAGCGGGAGTAGGTTACGAGCAGTACTTC
cdr3_aa: CASNIAGVGYEQYF

clone_size: NA
j_call: TRBJ2-7
d_call: TRBD1
v_call: TRBV27
cdr3_nt: TGTGCCAGCAGTTCCCCTTCGACAGGGTTCTACGAGCAGTACTTC
cdr3_aa: CASSSPSTGFYEQYF

clone_size: NA
j_call: TRBJ1-2
d_call: TRBD1
v_call: TRBV27
cdr3_nt: TGTGCCAGCAGACGACAGGGTGGAATAGGCTATGGCTACACCTTC
cdr3_aa: CASRRQGGIGYGYTF

clone_size: NA
j_call: TRBJ2-3
d_call: TRBD1
v_call: TRBV6-5
cdr3_nt: TGTGCCTCACACAGGGGCCCAGATACGCAGTATTTT
cdr3_aa: CASHRGPDTQYF